A single sample gave rise to the 20 T cell receptor beta chains below, sequenced in a study of CD8+ T cells in alopecia areata. Extracted from the samples, RNA was reverse transcribed into cDNA to serve as the sequencing template. The method was immunoSEQ multiplex PCR; TCRdb's version includes in-frame clones alone and lacks a portion of them. The table has approximately 180,000 clones, 59% seen once. The starting material was CD4+ T cells sorted from blood, obtained at week 0. The receptors were sampled from a human donor with alopecia areata.

The genes are TRBV5-1 and TRBJ1-1; a possible D gene is TRBD1 (6 bases). The CDR3 is 14 residues long. The germline gives CDR1 SGHRS, CDR2 YFSETQ. Trimming stripped 0 bases from V and 11 bases from J, with 17 bases between. CDR3 nucleotide sequence: TGCGCCAGCAGCTTGGGGGAACAGGGAAGTCGCGCTTTCTTT. It is translated as CASSLGEQGSRAFF.

This clone showed up just a few times. This chain links TRBV29-1 with TRBJ1-1; the D is unclear. The V gene lost 2 bases and the J gene lost 4 bases, with 14 bases spanning the gap. The CDR3 spans 14 residues. Per germline, CDR1 SQVTM and CDR2 ANQGSEA. In DNA, the CDR3 is TGCAGCGTTGAACCCCCGGCGAGGCTCACTGAAGCTTTCTTT. Translated: CSVEPPARLTEAFF.

The V and J genes are TRBV11-2 and TRBJ2-3; 11 nucleotides agree with TRBD2. Germline assignment: CDR1 SGHAT and CDR2 FQNNGV. The length of the CDR3 is 16 residues. V shed 5 bases and J 2 bases; nucleotides not matched to a gene: 6. CDR3 DNA: TGTGCCAGCAGCCCCCGACTAGCGGGGATCACAGATACGCAGTATTTT. As protein: CASSPRLAGITDTQYF.

The chain has TRBV2 and TRBJ1-6; D possibly corresponds to TRBD1 (6 bases). The CDR3 has 14 residues. With 3 bases removed from V and 9 bases from J, the gap between germline ends came to 12 bases. Germline V gene sequence: CDR1 SNHLY, CDR2 FYNNEI. The CDR3 nucleotides are TGTGCCAGCAGTGAGACCAGGGGCGGTTCACCCCTCCACTTT. Protein sequence: CASSETRGGSPLHF.

About this clone: One junction end disagrees with the germline gene, perhaps due to a read error. This chain joins TRBV7-7 and TRBJ2-1; 9 bases are a match to TRBD2. The V gene's germline CDR1 is SSHAT and CDR2 FNYEAQ (reference sequence). This CDR3 is 16 amino acids long. In DNA form, the CDR3 reads TGTGCTAGCAGCTTAGACGCGGGGGGGCCCTACAATGAGCAGTTCTTC. Its translation is CASSLDAGGPYNEQFF.

V usage is TRBV4-1 and J usage is TRBJ1-6; 7 bases line up with TRBD1. CDR3 size: 16 residues. V was pared by 1 base and J by 8 bases, with 8 bases of the junction left unmatched. Germline lookup yields CDR1 MGHRA and CDR2 YSYEKL. The CDR3 spells CASSQVRGRRDSPLHF. In nucleotides, the CDR3 is TGCGCCAGCAGCCAAGTTAGGGGGCGCCGTGATTCACCCCTCCACTTT.

The chain links TRBV6-5 to TRBJ1-1, with D unclear. Trimming cost V 8 bases and J 4 bases, with 11 bases left between them. This CDR3 is built from 12 residues. The germline CDR1 and CDR2 sequences are MNHEY and SVGAGI. The CDR3 DNA is TGTGCCAGCCGAAGGGTGCCCACTGAAGCTTTCTTT. Its protein product is CASRRVPTEAFF.

This clone has just one count. This chain joins TRBV18 and TRBJ2-5, with D tentatively TRBD1 or TRBD2 (5 bases each). The CDR3 loop spans 15 amino acids. Germline V gives CDR1 KGHSH, CDR2 LQKENI. V dropped 0 bases and J dropped 2 bases, with 10 bases sitting between them. The chain's CDR3 is CASSPPRDGQETQYF. DNA for the CDR3: TGTGCCAGCTCACCACCCCGGGACGGACAAGAGACCCAGTACTTC.

The rearrangement joins TRBV5-6 to TRBJ1-2; TRBD1 matches at 10 bases. There are 13 residues in the CDR3. Germline loops: CDR1 SGHDT, CDR2 YYEEEE. Trimming took 4 bases from V and 7 from J; bases not matched to a gene: 4. The CDR3 nucleotides are TGTGCCAGCAGCAGGGACAGGGGCCTTGGCTACACCTTC. Its translation: CASSRDRGLGYTF.

This clone has only one observation. The gene calls are TRBV30 and TRBJ1-4, with D tentatively TRBD1 (6 bases). Germline values: CDR1 GTSNPN, CDR2 SVGIG (reference sequence). The CDR3 is 14 amino acids. Trimming left V 3 bases short and J 9 bases short, with 17 bases between. CDR3 nucleotide sequence: TGTGCCTGGAGGGGTCCGGGGACATCGAAAAAACTGTTTTTT. Translated, it gives CAWRGPGTSKKLFF. Filled out from reference TRBV30 and TRBJ1-4, the complete variable domain reads SQTIHQWPATLVQPVGSPLSLECTVEGTSNPNLYWYRQAAGRGLQLLFYSVGIGQISSEVPQNLSASRPQDRQFILSSKKLLLSDSGFYLCAWRGPGTSKKLFFGSGTQLSVL.

The genes are TRBV2 and TRBJ1-5; D remains ambiguous. CDR3 length equals 15 residues. Germline V gene lookup returns CDR1 SNHLY and CDR2 FYNNEI. V was shortened by 7 bases and J by 6 bases, with 19 bases between the two germline ends. CDR3: CASNASPPGSQPQHF. Here the CDR3 DNA reads TGTGCCAGCAACGCGTCCCCCCCCGGGTCTCAGCCCCAGCATTTT.

This clone was seen only once. The chain employs TRBV14 and TRBJ1-1, with TRBD1 as a possible D gene (5 bases). In germline, CDR1 is SGHDN, CDR2 FVKESK. The V and J ends lost 0 bases and 6 bases respectively, with 11 bases between them. There are 14 residues in the CDR3. The CDR3: CASSQEMRGAEAFF. DNA for the CDR3: TGTGCCAGCAGCCAAGAGATGCGGGGGGCTGAAGCTTTCTTT.

The chain uses TRBV7-9 and TRBJ2-7, with TRBD1 identical over 8 bases. The CDR3 runs 13 residues. Trimming at V came to 4 bases and at J to 4 bases, leaving 3 bases not matched to a gene. CDR1 and CDR2 from the germline V gene are SEHNR and FQNEAQ (reference sequence). CDR3 DNA sequence: TGTGCCAGCAGCTGGGGACAGGAGTACGAGCAGTACTTC. Translated: CASSWGQEYEQYF.

J is TRBJ1-6 and V is TRBV10-3; D gene uncertain. The CDR3 spans 14 residues. V lost 8 bases, J lost 9 bases, and 17 bases lay in between. Germline lookup yields CDR1 ENHRY and CDR2 SYGVKD. The CDR3 nucleotides read TGTGCCATCCAAGGGCTCACTATAGGTTCACCCCTCCACTTT. Translation gives CAIQGLTIGSPLHF.

This clone was detected a few times. At the DNA level, this CDR3 is encoded by other sequences in the same sample as well. The V call is TRBV7-2, the J call TRBJ1-2; D not certain. The CDR3 is 13 amino acids. V dropped 5 bases and J dropped 2 bases, with 9 bases sitting between them. CDR1 and CDR2 (germline): SGHTA, FQGNSA. The CDR3 bases are TGTGCCAGCAGCCTGGATGGAAACTATGGCTACACCTTC. This translates into CASSLDGNYGYTF.

This chain uses TRBV30 with TRBJ1-2; no clear D gene. CDR1 is GTSNPN, CDR2 SVGIG, per germline (reference sequence). The V gene lost 6 bases and the J gene lost 6 bases, with 17 bases spanning the gap. The CDR3 contains 13 residues. The CDR3: CACGGRRTNGYTF. The CDR3 DNA sequence: TGTGCCTGCGGAGGTCGGAGGACGAATGGCTACACCTTC.

The gene calls are TRBV7-9 and TRBJ1-2; D gene unclear. Germline CDR1 and CDR2: SEHNR and FQNEAQ (reference sequence). The CDR3 is 13 amino acids. V dropped 6 bases and J dropped 8 bases, with 16 bases sitting between them. The CDR3 nucleotides read TGTGCCAGCAGGCCCGGCCCTGGTGACGGCTACACCTTC. This translates into CASRPGPGDGYTF. Using reference TRBV7-9 and TRBJ1-2 for the parts outside the CDR3, the full variable domain is DTGVSQNPRHKITKRGQNVTFRCDPISEHNRLYWYRQTLGQGPEFLTYFQNEAQLEKSRLLSDRFSAERPKGSFSTLEIQRTEQGDSAMYLCASRPGPGDGYTFGSGTRLTVV.

The chain has TRBV7-2 and TRBJ1-2, with a possible D match to TRBD1 (5 bases). The CDR3 is 14 amino acids. The V end was cut by 3 bases, the J end by 12 bases, with 20 bases between. Germline CDR1 reads SGHTA; CDR2 reads FQGNSA. CDR3 sequence: CASSFLGLQGEDTF. CDR3 sequence (DNA): TGTGCCAGCAGCTTCTTAGGACTACAAGGGGAAGACACCTTC.

This chain connects TRBV27 to TRBJ1-1, with 8 bases that match TRBD1. Per the germline V gene, CDR1 is MNHEY and CDR2 is SMNVEV (reference sequence). The ends lost 5 bases at V and 1 base at J; junction bases unmatched: 6. This CDR3 is 15 amino acids long. The DNA for the CDR3 is TGTGCCAGCAGTCCTCGACAGGGGTCGAACACTGAAGCTTTCTTT. This translates into CASSPRQGSNTEAFF.

This chain joins TRBV6-1 and TRBJ1-5; perhaps TRBD1 as D (5 bases). CDR3 size: 14 residues. Trimming removed 2 bases at V and 9 bases at J, with 14 bases between. Germline values: CDR1 MNHNS, CDR2 SASEGT. CDR3 sequence: CASSEQGGLGPQHF. In nucleotides, the CDR3 is TGTGCCAGCAGTGAACAGGGAGGTCTTGGGCCCCAGCATTTT.